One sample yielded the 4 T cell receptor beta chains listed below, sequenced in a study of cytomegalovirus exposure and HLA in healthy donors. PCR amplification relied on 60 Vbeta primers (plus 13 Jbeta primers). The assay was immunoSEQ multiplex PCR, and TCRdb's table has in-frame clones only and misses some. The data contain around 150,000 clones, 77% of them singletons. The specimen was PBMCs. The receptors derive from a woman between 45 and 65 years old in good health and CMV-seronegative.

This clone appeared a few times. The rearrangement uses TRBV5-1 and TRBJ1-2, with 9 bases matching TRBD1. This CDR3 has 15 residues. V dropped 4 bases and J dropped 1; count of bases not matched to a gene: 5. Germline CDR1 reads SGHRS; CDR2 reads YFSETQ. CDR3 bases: TGCGCCAGCAGCCTGGGACAGGGCAATAACTATGGCTACACCTTC. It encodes CASSLGQGNNYGYTF. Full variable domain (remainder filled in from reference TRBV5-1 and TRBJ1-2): KAGVTQTPRYLIKTRGQQVTLSCSPISGHRSVSWYQQTPGQGLQFLFEYFSETQRNKGNFPGRFSGRQFSNSRSEMNVSTLELGDSALYLCASSLGQGNNYGYTFGSGTRLTVV.

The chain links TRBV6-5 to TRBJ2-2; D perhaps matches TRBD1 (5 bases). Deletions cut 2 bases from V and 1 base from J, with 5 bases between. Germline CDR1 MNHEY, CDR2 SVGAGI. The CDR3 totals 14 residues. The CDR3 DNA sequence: TGTGCCAGCAGTTACGACAGGAACACCGGGGAGCTGTTTTTT. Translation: CASSYDRNTGELFF.

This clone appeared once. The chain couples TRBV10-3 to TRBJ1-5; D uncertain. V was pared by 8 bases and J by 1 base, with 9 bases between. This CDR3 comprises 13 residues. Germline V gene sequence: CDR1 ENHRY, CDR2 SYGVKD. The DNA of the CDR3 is TGTGCCATCGGAGGAGAAAGCAATCAGCCCCAGCATTTT. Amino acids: CAIGGESNQPQHF.

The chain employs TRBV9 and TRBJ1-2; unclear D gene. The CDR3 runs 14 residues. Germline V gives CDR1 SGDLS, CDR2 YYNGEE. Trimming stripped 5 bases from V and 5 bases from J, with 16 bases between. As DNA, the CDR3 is TGTGCCAGCAGAGCCCGGCGGTCTCCTTATGGCTACACCTTC. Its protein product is CASRARRSPYGYTF.